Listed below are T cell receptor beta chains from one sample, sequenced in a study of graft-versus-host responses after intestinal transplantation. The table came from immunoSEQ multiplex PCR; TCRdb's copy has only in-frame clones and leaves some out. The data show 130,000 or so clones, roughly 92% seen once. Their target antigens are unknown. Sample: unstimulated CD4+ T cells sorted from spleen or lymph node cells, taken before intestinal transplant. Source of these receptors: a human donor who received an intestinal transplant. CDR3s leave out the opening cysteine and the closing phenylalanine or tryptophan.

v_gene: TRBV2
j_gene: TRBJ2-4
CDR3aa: ASSATENIQY

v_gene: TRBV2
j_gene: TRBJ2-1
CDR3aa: ASSAYNEQF

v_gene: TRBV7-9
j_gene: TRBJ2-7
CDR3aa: ASSSFRDRSYEQY

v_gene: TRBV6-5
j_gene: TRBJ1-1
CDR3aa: ASSYGGLDTEAF

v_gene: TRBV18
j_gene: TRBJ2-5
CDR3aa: ASSRTSGEETQY

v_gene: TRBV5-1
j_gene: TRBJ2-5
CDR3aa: ASSIAGTGRATQY

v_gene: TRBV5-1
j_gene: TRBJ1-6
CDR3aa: ASSPLQSSYNSPLH

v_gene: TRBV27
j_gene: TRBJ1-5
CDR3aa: ASGKRTGTGNQPQH

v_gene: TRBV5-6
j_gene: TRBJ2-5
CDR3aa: ASSPTGGQETQY

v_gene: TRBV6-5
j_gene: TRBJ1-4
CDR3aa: ASSGSREKLF

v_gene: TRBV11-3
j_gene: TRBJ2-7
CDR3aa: ASSFASSYEQY

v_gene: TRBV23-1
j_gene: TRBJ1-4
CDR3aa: ASSQTPMTGAREELF

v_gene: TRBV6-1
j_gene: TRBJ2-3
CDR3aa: ASFTDTQY

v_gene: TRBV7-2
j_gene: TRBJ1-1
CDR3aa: ASSFSSGKFDHSEAF

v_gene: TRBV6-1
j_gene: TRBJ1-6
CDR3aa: ASSEYSPLH

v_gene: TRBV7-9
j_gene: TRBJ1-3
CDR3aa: ASSSRGRVSGNTIY

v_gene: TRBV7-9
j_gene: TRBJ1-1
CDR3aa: ASSPWPLNTEAF

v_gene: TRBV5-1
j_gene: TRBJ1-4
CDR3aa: ASSLVGMGNEKLF

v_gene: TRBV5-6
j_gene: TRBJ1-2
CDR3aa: ASSLLGNGYT

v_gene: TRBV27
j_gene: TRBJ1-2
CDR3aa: ASSATGLLAYGYT

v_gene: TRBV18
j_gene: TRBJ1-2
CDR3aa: ASSPERYGYT

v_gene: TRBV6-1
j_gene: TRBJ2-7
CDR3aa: ASNIGYSYEQY

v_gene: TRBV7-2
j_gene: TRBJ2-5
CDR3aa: ASSFTSGEETQY

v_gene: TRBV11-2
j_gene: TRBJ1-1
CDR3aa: ASSLGGANTEAF

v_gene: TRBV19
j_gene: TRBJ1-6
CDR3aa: ASSIKGIRSPLH

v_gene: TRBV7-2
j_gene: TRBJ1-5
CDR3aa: ASSRGDSYSNQPQH

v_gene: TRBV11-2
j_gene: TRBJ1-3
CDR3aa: ASSFGLGVPGNTIY

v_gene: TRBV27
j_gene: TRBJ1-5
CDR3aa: ASSLRMSRGQPQH

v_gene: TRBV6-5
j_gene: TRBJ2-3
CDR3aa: ASSRLAGTDTQY

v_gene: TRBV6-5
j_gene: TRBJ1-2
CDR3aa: ASTLMTANMGGYT

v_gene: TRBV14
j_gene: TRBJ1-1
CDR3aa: ASSLSRRGGTEAF

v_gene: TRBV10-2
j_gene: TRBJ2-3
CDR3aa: ASSEYVVDTQY

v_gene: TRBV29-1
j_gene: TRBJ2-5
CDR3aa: SVEGLRLPKRQETQY

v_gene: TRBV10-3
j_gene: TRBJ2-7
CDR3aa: AISPRGMDEQY

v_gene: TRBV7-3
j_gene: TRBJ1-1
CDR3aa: ASSLGQQNTEAF

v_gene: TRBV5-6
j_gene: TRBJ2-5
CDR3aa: ASSFGETQY

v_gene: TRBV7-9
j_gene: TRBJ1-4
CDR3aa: ASSPSRGINEKLF

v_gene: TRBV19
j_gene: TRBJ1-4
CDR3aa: ASSMLGGDNEKLF

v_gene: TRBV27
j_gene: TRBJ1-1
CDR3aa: ASSSHRGGYGRKAF

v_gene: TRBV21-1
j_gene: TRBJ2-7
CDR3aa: ASSKGTVSSYEQY

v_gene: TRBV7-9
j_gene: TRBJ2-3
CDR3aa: ASSLAGGDTQY

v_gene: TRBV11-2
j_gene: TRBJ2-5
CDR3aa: ASSFGVRVTSGEETQY

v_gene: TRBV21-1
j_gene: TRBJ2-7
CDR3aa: ASRIQGHEQY

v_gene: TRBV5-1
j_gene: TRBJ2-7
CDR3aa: ASSTDRGGEQY

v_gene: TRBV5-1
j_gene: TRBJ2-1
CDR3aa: ASSTDRNEQF

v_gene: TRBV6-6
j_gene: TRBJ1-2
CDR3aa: ATFDRGNYGYT

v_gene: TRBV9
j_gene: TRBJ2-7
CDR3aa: ASSVAEGASYEQY

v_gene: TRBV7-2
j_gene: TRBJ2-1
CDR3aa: ASSLANWDRQQF

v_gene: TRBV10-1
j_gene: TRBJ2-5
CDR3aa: ASSPGAYPQETQY

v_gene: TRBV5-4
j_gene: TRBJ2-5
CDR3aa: ASIQQGAQETQY

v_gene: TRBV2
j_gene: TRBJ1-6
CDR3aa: ASIELRVSYNSPLH

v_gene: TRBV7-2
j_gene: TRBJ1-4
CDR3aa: ASSLGRRSEKLF

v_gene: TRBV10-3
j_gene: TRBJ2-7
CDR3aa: AISDDYINSYEQY

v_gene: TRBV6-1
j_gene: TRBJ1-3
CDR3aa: ASTEGTLGTTIY

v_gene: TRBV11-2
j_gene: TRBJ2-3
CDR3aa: ASSSSTPSTDTQY

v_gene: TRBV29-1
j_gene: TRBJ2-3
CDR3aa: SVLGGNTQY

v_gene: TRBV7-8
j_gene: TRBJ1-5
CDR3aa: ASSHLTGRVSQPQH

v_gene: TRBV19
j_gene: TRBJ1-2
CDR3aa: ASSVNQNYGYT